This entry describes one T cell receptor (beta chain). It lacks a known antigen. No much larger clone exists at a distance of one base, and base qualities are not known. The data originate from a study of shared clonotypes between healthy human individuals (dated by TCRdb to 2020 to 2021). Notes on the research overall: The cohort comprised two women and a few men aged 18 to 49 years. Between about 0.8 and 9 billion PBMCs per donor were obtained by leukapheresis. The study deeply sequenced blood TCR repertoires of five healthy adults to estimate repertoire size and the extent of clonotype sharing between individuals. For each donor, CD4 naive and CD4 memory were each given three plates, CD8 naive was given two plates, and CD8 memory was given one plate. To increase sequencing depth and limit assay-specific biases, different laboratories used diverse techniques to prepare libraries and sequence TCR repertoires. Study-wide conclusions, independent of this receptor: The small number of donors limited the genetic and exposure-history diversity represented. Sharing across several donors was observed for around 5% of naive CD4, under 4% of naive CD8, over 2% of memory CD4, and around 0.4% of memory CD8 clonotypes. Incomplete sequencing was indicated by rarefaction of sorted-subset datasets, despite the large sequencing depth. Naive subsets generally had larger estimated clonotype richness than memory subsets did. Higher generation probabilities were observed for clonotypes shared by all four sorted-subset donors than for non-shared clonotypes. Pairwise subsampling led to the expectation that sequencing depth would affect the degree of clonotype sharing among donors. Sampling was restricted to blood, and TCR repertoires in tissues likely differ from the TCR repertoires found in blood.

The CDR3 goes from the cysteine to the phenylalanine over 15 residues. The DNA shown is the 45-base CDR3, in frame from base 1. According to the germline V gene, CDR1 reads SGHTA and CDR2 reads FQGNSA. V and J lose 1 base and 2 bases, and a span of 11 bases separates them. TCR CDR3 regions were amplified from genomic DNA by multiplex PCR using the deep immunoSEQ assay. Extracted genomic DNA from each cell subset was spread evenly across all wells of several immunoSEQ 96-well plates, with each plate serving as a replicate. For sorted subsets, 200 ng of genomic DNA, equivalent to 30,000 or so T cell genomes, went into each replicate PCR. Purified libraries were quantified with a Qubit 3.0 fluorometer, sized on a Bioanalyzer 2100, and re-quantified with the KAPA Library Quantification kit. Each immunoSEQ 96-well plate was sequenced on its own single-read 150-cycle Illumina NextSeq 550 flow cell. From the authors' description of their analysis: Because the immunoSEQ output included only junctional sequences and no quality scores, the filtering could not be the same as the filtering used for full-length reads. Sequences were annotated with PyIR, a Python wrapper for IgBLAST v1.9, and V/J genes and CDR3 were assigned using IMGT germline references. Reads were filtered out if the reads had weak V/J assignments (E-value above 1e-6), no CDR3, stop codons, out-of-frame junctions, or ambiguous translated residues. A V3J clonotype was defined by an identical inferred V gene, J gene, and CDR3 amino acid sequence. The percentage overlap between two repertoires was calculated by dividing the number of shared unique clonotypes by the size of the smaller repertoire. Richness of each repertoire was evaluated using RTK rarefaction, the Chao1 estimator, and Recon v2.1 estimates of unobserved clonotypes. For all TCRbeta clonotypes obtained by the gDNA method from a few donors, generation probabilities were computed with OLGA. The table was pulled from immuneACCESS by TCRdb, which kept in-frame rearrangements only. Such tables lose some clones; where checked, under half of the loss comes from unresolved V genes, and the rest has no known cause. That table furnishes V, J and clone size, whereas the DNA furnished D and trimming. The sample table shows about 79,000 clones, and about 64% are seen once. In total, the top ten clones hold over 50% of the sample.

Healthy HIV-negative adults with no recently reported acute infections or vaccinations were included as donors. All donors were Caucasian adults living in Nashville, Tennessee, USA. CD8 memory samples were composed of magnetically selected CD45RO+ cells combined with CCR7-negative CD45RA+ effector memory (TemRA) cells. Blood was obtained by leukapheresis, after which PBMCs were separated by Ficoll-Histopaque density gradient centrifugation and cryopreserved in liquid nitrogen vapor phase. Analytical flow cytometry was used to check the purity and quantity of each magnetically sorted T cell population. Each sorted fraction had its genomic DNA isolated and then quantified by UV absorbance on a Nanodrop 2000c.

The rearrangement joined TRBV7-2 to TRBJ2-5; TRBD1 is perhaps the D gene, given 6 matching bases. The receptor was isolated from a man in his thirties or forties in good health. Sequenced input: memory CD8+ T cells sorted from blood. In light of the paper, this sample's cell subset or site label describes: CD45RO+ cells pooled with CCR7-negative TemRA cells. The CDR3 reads CASSLGSGDQETQYF. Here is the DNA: TGTGCCAGCAGCTTAGGGTCAGGGGATCAAGAGACCCAGTACTTC.